This TCR beta chain was recorded in a study of vaccination and CD4 T cells after COVID-19. At the level of the study: The post-COVID sampling time was a median roughly 100 days after diagnosis, ranging from 35 to 161.

This sample's treatment: approximately nine-day PBMC culture with coronavirus spike peptide pools or control peptides (ViraFEST assay). Researchers grew the cells for around 9 days and then pulled out CD4+ T cells by negative selection. V was clipped by 1 base and J by 7 bases, with 8 bases between them. CDR1 is SEHNR and CDR2 is FQNEAQ in the germline V gene (reference sequence). This CDR3 has 12 residues. Worth noting for this clonotype: Its specificity is unknown.

Cultured CD4+ T-cell DNA underwent Oncomine TCR Beta short-read sequencing. TCRdb ran MiXCR on the PCR reads and lists one entry per CDR3 protein. This sample yields 13,000 to 15,000 distinct CDR3 sequences, of which roughly 52% are seen a single time; roughly 7% belongs to the top ten. The clonotype comes from a human donor who had recovered from COVID-19. The rearrangement uses TRBV7-9 and TRBJ2-7; D call uncertain. The sequenced material came from CD4+ T cells from blood, cultured in vitro. The chain's CDR3 is CASSLEGREQYF. The CDR3, as DNA: TGTGCCAGCAGCTTAGAAGGGCGGGAGCAGTACTTC.